Presented here are 18 T cell receptor beta chains from one specimen sequenced in a study of OX40 agonist ivuxolimab in advanced cancers. Clones were sequenced by immunoSEQ multiplex PCR, and TCRdb holds only the in-frame ones, with some missing. The sample carries roughly 80,000 clones, 90% to 95% recorded once. Material: CD4+ or CD8+ T cells sorted from blood, obtained in a trial of the OX40 agonist ivuxolimab. The receptors originated from an adult with an advanced solid tumor such as melanoma, head and neck, liver or kidney cancer.

This chain uses TRBV28 with TRBJ1-2; 9 bases line up with TRBD1. The CDR3 contains 16 residues. Germline V gene lookup returns CDR1 MDHEN and CDR2 SYDVKM. V was clipped by 5 bases and J by 6 bases; unmatched bases: 13. The CDR3 DNA follows: TGTGCCAGCAGTATCCTTACAGGGGGCGACGGGAATGGCTACACCTTC. Protein: CASSILTGGDGNGYTF.

The CDR3, as DNA: TGTGCCAGCAGTTCGGACAGGCTCAGCTCCTACGAGCAGTACTTC. The encoded protein is CASSSDRLSSYEQYF. The rearrangement links TRBV27 to TRBJ2-7; 7 bases are a match to TRBD1. CDR1 is MNHEY and CDR2 is SMNVEV in the germline V gene (reference sequence). V was clipped by 4 bases and J by 0 bases; unmatched bases: 6. The CDR3 has 15 residues.

The chain has TRBV6-6 and TRBJ2-7, with TRBD1 as a possible D gene (6 bases). This CDR3 is 13 amino acids long. Between the trimmed V and J ends, which lost 5 bases and 6 bases, there was a span of 14 bases. Germline V CDR1 and CDR2: MNHNY, SVGAGI (reference sequence). CDR3 DNA sequence: TGTGCCAGCAGTCCCGGACAGTCTATCGAGCAGTACTTC. This codes for CASSPGQSIEQYF.

Here the CDR3 reads CASSLAIAGGPGNEQFF. The DNA for the CDR3 is TGCGCCAGCAGCTTGGCCATAGCGGGAGGGCCGGGGAATGAGCAGTTCTTC. V usage is TRBV5-1 and J usage is TRBJ2-1; 11 nucleotides align to TRBD2. This CDR3 has 17 amino acids. Germline V gene sequence: CDR1 SGHRS, CDR2 YFSETQ. V was clipped by 0 bases and J by 7 bases; unmatched bases: 9. The whole variable domain, filled in from reference TRBV5-1 and TRBJ2-1, reads KAGVTQTPRYLIKTRGQQVTLSCSPISGHRSVSWYQQTPGQGLQFLFEYFSETQRNKGNFPGRFSGRQFSNSRSEMNVSTLELGDSALYLCASSLAIAGGPGNEQFFGPGTRLTVL.

The sample holds a few counts of this clone. For the CDR3, the DNA is TGTGCCAGCAGTTACTTACCGGACAGCCTATACGAGCAGTACTTC. Translating it yields CASSYLPDSLYEQYF. This chain uses TRBV6-5 with TRBJ2-7, with D perhaps TRBD1 (6 bases). CDR1 is MNHEY and CDR2 is SVGAGI in the germline V gene. V was shortened by 1 base and J by 4 bases, with 14 bases between the two germline ends. CDR3 length: 15 residues.

This clone occurred once. The rearrangement links TRBV25-1 to TRBJ1-5; a weak D match, TRBD1 (5 bases). V was trimmed by 7 bases and J by 2 bases, leaving 15 bases between them. The CDR3 is made up of 15 amino acids. Germline CDR1 reads MGHDK; CDR2 reads SYGVNS. As DNA, the CDR3 is TGTGCCAGCAATAAACAGGTCGGAGGCAATCAGCCCCAGCATTTT. Translated, it gives CASNKQVGGNQPQHF.

This clone was seen a single time. The chain is built from TRBV4-3 and TRBJ2-7, with 12 positions matching TRBD2. Germline V gene data show CDR1 as LGHNA and CDR2 as YSLEER. This CDR3 is 14 amino acids long. J gave up 7 bases and V 3 bases, and 4 bases lay outside the gene matches. The DNA for the CDR3 is TGCGCCAGCAGCCAGCGGACTAGCGGGAAAGAGCAGTACTTC. Translating gives CASSQRTSGKEQYF.

V gene TRBV6-6 combines with J gene TRBJ2-7; 9 bases fit TRBD1. Germline CDR1 MNHNY, CDR2 SVGAGI (reference sequence). This CDR3 has 15 amino acids. V gave up 0 bases and J gave up 2 bases; unmatched junction bases: 2. The CDR3 region has the DNA TGTGCCAGCAGTTACTCGGGACAGGGTACCTACGAGCAGTACTTC. Amino acid sequence: CASSYSGQGTYEQYF.

This chain links TRBV28 with TRBJ1-5; D is perhaps TRBD1 (6 bases). The CDR3 is made up of 17 amino acids. The V end lost 6 bases, the J end lost 0 bases, and 18 bases lay between the germline ends. Per the germline V gene, CDR1 is MDHEN and CDR2 is SYDVKM. Here the CDR3 DNA reads TGTGCCAGCAGGGATTCCGGGACAAGGTATAGCAATCAGCCCCAGCATTTT. Protein: CASRDSGTRYSNQPQHF.

This clone has just one count. V is TRBV28 and J is TRBJ1-4; the D is unclear. CDR1 is MDHEN, CDR2 SYDVKM, per germline. V shed 2 bases and J shed 4 bases, with 8 bases lying between them. CDR3 size: 14 residues. CDR3 sequence: CASSLTDVNEKLFF. The CDR3, as DNA: TGTGCCAGCAGTTTAACAGATGTTAATGAAAAACTGTTTTTT.

The genes are TRBV5-4 and TRBJ2-7; 11 nucleotides agree with TRBD2. CDR3 length equals 13 residues. V lost 4 bases, J lost 12 bases, and 9 bases stayed unmatched. Per the germline V gene, CDR1 is SGHNT and CDR2 is YYREEE (reference sequence). The CDR3 DNA sequence: TGTGCCAGCAGCAGTCTAGCGGGAGGCCCTCGGTACTTC. Translated: CASSSLAGGPRYF.

The rearrangement joins TRBV9 to TRBJ1-3; D not certain. Germline V gene lookup returns CDR1 SGDLS and CDR2 YYNGEE. The V end lost 3 bases, the J end lost 0 bases, and 13 bases lay between the germline ends. CDR3 size: 16 residues. CDR3 amino acids: CASSAGGSLSGNTIYF. CDR3 DNA sequence: TGTGCCAGCAGCGCCGGCGGCTCCCTCTCTGGAAACACCATATATTTT.

The table lists this clone with a few counts. The rearrangement uses TRBV2 and TRBJ2-5; a weak D match, TRBD1 (6 bases). With 8 bases removed from V and 0 bases from J, the gap between germline ends came to 10 bases. CDR3 size: 13 residues. Germline loops: CDR1 SNHLY, CDR2 FYNNEI. The CDR3 sequence: CASADRHQETQYF. The CDR3 DNA is TGTGCCAGCGCCGACAGGCACCAAGAGACCCAGTACTTC.

The DNA for the CDR3 is TGTGCCAGCAGCCTCACTGGACTCGGAAACACCATATATTTT. It encodes CASSLTGLGNTIYF. The J gene is TRBJ1-3, the V gene TRBV6-6; no clear D gene. Germline V gene lookup returns CDR1 MNHNY and CDR2 SVGAGI (reference sequence). Trimming stripped 6 bases from V and 4 bases from J, with 13 bases between. This CDR3 spans 14 amino acids.

The CDR3 DNA sequence: TGTGCCAGCAGCTTAGGGGGGACACAATCCAAAAACATTCAGTACTTC. The encoded protein is CASSLGGTQSKNIQYF. The V call is TRBV7-9, the J call TRBJ2-4; weak D call: TRBD1 (6 bases). Looked up from germline, CDR1 is SEHNR and CDR2 is FQNEAQ (reference sequence). Trimming left V 1 base short and J 2 bases short, with 12 bases between. This CDR3 comprises 16 residues.

This chain joins TRBV19 and TRBJ2-5; D possibly matches TRBD1 or TRBD2 (6 bases each). This CDR3 is built from 18 residues. CDR1 and CDR2 (germline): LNHDA, SQIVND (reference sequence). The V gene lost 3 bases and the J gene lost 5 bases, with 25 bases spanning the gap. The CDR3 loop reads CASSIRGAPGASYETQYF. The CDR3 region has the DNA TGTGCCAGTAGTATTAGGGGGGCACCGGGGGCGAGTTATGAGACCCAGTACTTC. Supplemented by reference TRBV19 and TRBJ2-5, the full variable domain reads DGGITQSPKYLFRKEGQNVTLSCEQNLNHDAMYWYRQDPGQGLRLIYYSQIVNDFQKGDIAEGYSVSREKKESFPLTVTSAQKNPTAFYLCASSIRGAPGASYETQYFGPGTRLLVL.

J is TRBJ1-3 and V is TRBV13; tentatively, D is TRBD1 (5 bases). Trimming took 4 bases from V and 4 from J, leaving 11 bases between them. The CDR3 runs to 14 residues. Germline V gene lookup returns CDR1 PRHDT and CDR2 FYEKMQ (reference sequence). The CDR3 loop is CASSSRAAGNTIYF. DNA of the CDR3: TGTGCCAGCAGCTCCAGGGCGGCGGGAAACACCATATATTTT.

V is TRBV7-2 and J is TRBJ2-1, with TRBD1 matching over 7 bases. This CDR3 has 15 amino acids. Germline CDR1 and CDR2: SGHTA and FQGNSA. Losses at the gene ends were 5 bases for V and 6 bases for J; bases not matched to a gene: 10. DNA of the CDR3: TGTGCCAGCAGCCGCCTCCGGGACAGACTCAATGAGCAGTTCTTC. As protein: CASSRLRDRLNEQFF.